This TCR beta chain is drawn from a study of blood T cell repertoires in COVID-19. Clones were sequenced by immunoSEQ multiplex PCR, and TCRdb holds only the in-frame ones, with some missing. The profile covers over 200,000 clones, with more than 75% appearing a single time and approximately 12% taken by the ten largest. V lost 0 bases to trimming and J lost 8 bases; unmatched junction nucleotides: 7. The CDR3 runs 15 residues. Germline-derived CDR1 and CDR2 are SGHRS and YFSETQ. This receptor was identified in a woman in her thirties or forties with acute or convalescent COVID-19. The rearrangement uses TRBV5-1 and TRBJ1-4, with 7 bases lining up with TRBD1. The source material was peripheral blood. CDR3 amino acids: CASSLGGNRGEKLFF. The CDR3 DNA reads TGCGCCAGCAGCTTGGGGGGGAACAGGGGAGAAAAACTGTTTTTT.